A selection of T cell receptor beta chains follows, all from one sample in a study of CD8 T cells in ankylosing spondylitis. TCRdb itself ran the 5' RACE reads through MiXCR, one entry per CDR3 protein. This sample has fewer than 150,000 distinct CDR3 sequences, with 7.3% found just once. Specimen: blood, either unsorted or a sorted T cell fraction (not recorded which). The receptors were sampled from a female donor with ankylosing spondylitis or in good health (not recorded which). Each CDR3 is given with its conserved first and last residue. The D gene is left open where the match is weak. A row's size may be missing; if present it is once, few, many or a size class.

j_call v_call d_call clone_size cdr3_aa cdr3_nt
TRBJ1-2 TRBV6-6 . . CASSYGEVGYTF TGTGCCAGCAGTTACGGGGAAGTGGGCTACACCTTC
TRBJ2-3 TRBV20-1 . many CSARGDPSTDTQYF TGCAGTGCTAGAGGGGACCCGAGCACAGATACGCAGTATTTT
TRBJ1-3 TRBV6-1 . many CASRLISDWYSGNTIYF TGTGCCAGCAGACTAATCTCTGACTGGTACTCTGGAAACACCATATATTTT
TRBJ2-2 TRBV12-3/TRBV12-4 . many CASSLWVTGELFF TGTGCCAGCAGTTTATGGGTGACCGGGGAGCTGTTTTTT
TRBJ2-5 TRBV24-1 . many CATSDLPRQGGETQYF TGTGCCACCAGTGATTTACCACGTCAGGGTGGAGAGACCCAGTACTTC
TRBJ2-1 TRBV11-3 TRBD1 many CASSTHPGQAGNEQFF TGTGCCAGCAGCACTCATCCGGGACAGGCGGGCAATGAGCAGTTCTTC
TRBJ2-7 TRBV7-9 . many CASSLLGSEQYF TGTGCCAGCAGCTTACTGGGTTCCGAGCAGTACTTC
TRBJ2-7 TRBV11-2 . many CASSFVAVQAYEQYF TGTGCCAGCAGCTTTGTGGCAGTTCAAGCCTACGAGCAGTACTTC
TRBJ2-5 TRBV6-2/TRBV6-3 TRBD1 many CASSSWTGNVLETQYF TGTGCCAGCAGTTCTTGGACAGGGAATGTTTTGGAGACCCAGTACTTC
TRBJ1-1 TRBV15 . few CATSHPSQGLQREAFF TGTGCCACCAGCCATCCGAGCCAAGGACTACAGAGGGAAGCTTTCTTT
TRBJ2-6 TRBV11-2 . . CASSPTRSGANVLTF TGTGCCAGCAGCCCAACACGGAGTGGGGCCAACGTCCTGACTTTC
TRBJ2-1 TRBV18 . many CASSPSTDSNEQFF TGTGCCAGCTCACCAAGTACGGACAGCAATGAGCAGTTCTTC
TRBJ2-4 TRBV7-2 . many CASSLELAKNIQYF TGTGCCAGCAGCTTAGAACTAGCCAAAAACATTCAGTACTTC
TRBJ2-1 TRBV29-1 TRBD1 few CSVAPRQGSYNEQFF TGCAGCGTTGCGCCCCGACAGGGCTCCTACAATGAGCAGTTCTTC
TRBJ2-3 TRBV5-5 . many CASSFWMADTQYF TGTGCCAGCAGCTTTTGGATGGCAGATACGCAGTATTTT
TRBJ2-1 TRBV5-1 TRBD2 many CASSLRDRGLAGNNEQFF TGCGCCAGCAGCTTGAGGGACAGGGGACTAGCGGGGAACAATGAGCAGTTCTTC
TRBJ1-2 TRBV11-2 . many CASSQRTVYGYTF TGTGCCAGCAGCCAGCGGACGGTCTATGGCTACACCTTC
TRBJ2-3 TRBV20-1 TRBD2 many CSAPLAGSGTDTQYF TGCAGTGCTCCCCTAGCGGGGTCGGGAACAGATACGCAGTATTTT
TRBJ2-2 TRBV12-3/TRBV12-4 TRBD2 many CASSLVPGTSLSSGELFF TGTGCCAGCAGTTTAGTCCCTGGGACTAGTCTTAGTTCCGGGGAGCTGTTTTTT
TRBJ2-1 TRBV10-3 TRBD1 many CAISEGTGVFNEQFF TGTGCCATCAGTGAAGGGACAGGGGTCTTCAATGAGCAGTTCTTC
TRBJ1-4 TRBV6-5 . few CASSYIAGGDEKLFF TGTGCCAGCAGTTACATCGCAGGAGGAGATGAAAAACTGTTTTTT
TRBJ1-5 TRBV30 . many CAWSVPGTGLNQPQHF TGTGCCTGGAGTGTACCGGGGACTGGATTGAATCAGCCCCAGCATTTT
TRBJ1-6 TRBV28 TRBD1 many CASSFSGGEGSPLHF TGTGCCAGCAGTTTCTCAGGGGGGGAAGGTTCACCCCTCCACTTT
TRBJ2-2 TRBV5-1 TRBD1 many CASSLSGGSGELFF TGCGCCAGCAGCTTGTCAGGGGGATCCGGGGAGCTGTTTTTT
TRBJ2-3 TRBV5-1 TRBD1 many CASSKGDRVDSDTQYF TGCGCCAGCAGCAAAGGGGACAGGGTTGATTCAGATACGCAGTATTTT
TRBJ1-4 TRBV5-1 . many CASSLGSFSDEKLFF TGCGCCAGCAGCTTGGGGAGTTTTTCGGATGAAAAACTGTTTTTT
TRBJ2-3 TRBV11-1 TRBD2 many CASSPPLASGGVTDTQYF TGTGCCAGCAGCCCGCCGCTGGCTAGCGGGGGTGTCACAGATACGCAGTATTTT
TRBJ2-5 TRBV13 . many CASSLAALRSETETQYF TGTGCCAGCAGCTTGGCCGCTCTACGGAGCGAAACAGAGACCCAGTACTTC
TRBJ2-5 TRBV7-2 TRBD2 many CASSLGGGGPMTQYF TGTGCCAGCAGCTTAGGAGGCGGGGGGCCGATGACCCAGTACTTC
TRBJ2-2 TRBV3-1 TRBD1 few CASSLRQGGELFF TGTGCCAGCAGCCTACGACAGGGGGGGGAGCTGTTTTTT
TRBJ2-1 TRBV7-6 TRBD2 many CASSPRASGGSSYNEQFF TGTGCCAGCAGCCCCAGAGCGAGCGGGGGAAGCTCCTACAATGAGCAGTTCTTC
TRBJ2-7 TRBV12-3/TRBV12-4 . few CASSLGMGSYAQYF TGTGCCAGCAGTTTAGGGATGGGTTCCTACGCGCAGTACTTC
TRBJ1-1 TRBV12-3/TRBV12-4 . many CASSLVGERGAFF TGTGCCAGCAGTTTAGTAGGGGAGAGGGGAGCTTTCTTT
TRBJ1-6 TRBV20-1 . many CSAREAGSSYNSPLHF TGCAGTGCTAGAGAGGCGGGGAGCTCCTATAATTCACCCCTCCACTTT
TRBJ2-3 TRBV28 . many CASSFGHPRTDTQYF TGTGCCAGCAGTTTTGGGCACCCCCGCACAGATACGCAGTATTTT
TRBJ1-2 TRBV12-5 . many CASGTTGRSNYGYTF TGTGCTAGTGGAACGACAGGCCGTTCTAACTATGGCTACACCTTC